Listed below are T cell receptor beta chains from one sample, sequenced in a study of blood T cells in healthy people across ages. TCRdb reanalysed the 5' RACE reads using MiXCR and keeps one entry per CDR3 protein. The sample consists of about 400,000 distinct CDR3 sequences, about 49% of them appearing once. The sequencing sample was made of blood. These receptors were collected from a man in his 60s in good health. Each CDR3 is given without its conserved first and last residue.

V gene	J gene	CDR3 length	CDR3 protein
TRBV5-1	TRBJ2-5	12	ASSFSGREETQY
TRBV19	-	11	ASSTGSSTEQY
TRBV11-2	TRBJ1-2	12	ASSLVDSNYGYT
TRBV7-9	TRBJ2-4	14	ASSLGLGDPKNIQY
TRBV3-1	TRBJ2-5	13	ASSLQAGVKETQY
TRBV7-2	TRBJ2-7	11	ASSQGAGHEQY
TRBV9	TRBJ2-7	13	ASSVRGRSSYEQY
TRBV20-1	TRBJ2-7	11	SARRDFTYEQY
TRBV28	TRBJ2-5	14	ASSLSGVVYQETQY
TRBV7-9	TRBJ2-4	14	ASSLGEGKAKNIQY
TRBV5-1	TRBJ1-1	10	ASSPGGEAAF
TRBV7-2	TRBJ2-7	13	ASRSPGQGSYEQY
TRBV7-8	-	13	ASSSKGGGLYEQY
TRBV10-3	TRBJ2-3	12	AISGLEGSGTQY
TRBV3-1	TRBJ2-5	11	ASSLRGTETQY
TRBV7-2	TRBJ2-4	13	ASSQAGRAKNIQY
TRBV18	TRBJ2-3	12	ASSLGPVTDTQY
TRBV20-1	TRBJ1-6	14	SARDSGAGYNSPLH
TRBV9	TRBJ2-3	13	AGSALAGREDTQY
TRBV13	TRBJ1-2	14	ASSQRPGQAEGGYT
TRBV4-2	TRBJ2-2	16	ASSQDTEAGGNTGELF
TRBV7-9	TRBJ1-2	13	ASSLAQTGFYGYT
TRBV29-1	TRBJ2-2	11	SVEVLSSGELF
TRBV15	TRBJ1-2	14	ATSRDNVGTEYGYT
TRBV5-1	TRBJ1-1	11	ASGRDRAGKAF
TRBV30	TRBJ1-4	11	AWSAVTNEKLF
TRBV7-6	TRBJ2-5	11	ASSRGALETQY
TRBV5-1	TRBJ2-7	13	ASSLETSSSYEQY
TRBV7-2	TRBJ2-3	14	ASSAPGLAGADTQY